Below, 7 T cell receptor beta chains from the same sample are listed, as sequenced in a study of cytomegalovirus exposure and HLA in healthy donors. The study ran its PCR with 60 Vbeta and 13 Jbeta primers. Clones were read by immunoSEQ multiplex PCR, and TCRdb kept only the in-frame ones, dropping some. Among approximately 150,000 clones listed, 65% to 90% were seen once. The sample comprised PBMCs. These receptors were taken from a woman in her 30s in good health and CMV-seronegative.

The CDR3 reads CATSQGLQNIQYF. As DNA, the CDR3 is TGTGCCACCAGCCAGGGTCTCCAAAACATTCAGTACTTC. V is TRBV15 and J is TRBJ2-4; D is perhaps TRBD1 (5 bases). V lost 5 bases and J lost 5, with 10 bases in between. The CDR3 has 13 residues. The germline V gene has CDR1 LNHNV and CDR2 YYDKDF (reference sequence).

The gene calls are TRBV19 and TRBJ2-1; 10 nucleotides align to TRBD1. The germline gives CDR1 LNHDA, CDR2 SQIVND (reference sequence). V was clipped by 1 base and J by 0 bases; unmatched bases: 9. This CDR3 has 19 amino acids. The CDR3 loop reads CASSIGPFWTGGSYNEQFF. DNA for the CDR3: TGTGCCAGTAGTATAGGACCTTTTTGGACAGGGGGCTCCTACAATGAGCAGTTCTTC.

This sequence joins TRBV7-9 and TRBJ1-3; TRBD1 might be the D (6 bases). The CDR3 is 16 amino acids. Germline V gene data show CDR1 as SEHNR and CDR2 as FQNEAQ (reference sequence). V lost 4 bases, J lost 3 bases, and 16 bases lay in between. CDR3 in amino acids: CASSYRGRGYGNTIYF. The CDR3 DNA is TGTGCCAGCAGCTATCGGGGCAGGGGCTATGGAAACACCATATATTTT.

The chain uses TRBV30 and TRBJ2-1; the match to TRBD2 covers 9 bases. Germline-derived CDR1 and CDR2 are GTSNPN and SVGIG (reference sequence). V shed 2 bases and J 5 bases; nucleotides not matched to a gene: 13. The CDR3 has 17 amino acids. The CDR3 DNA sequence: TGTGCCTGGAGTAGGCTAGCGGGACTAAGGGGGCACAATGAGCAGTTCTTC. Protein: CAWSRLAGLRGHNEQFF.

This chain connects TRBV28 to TRBJ1-2, with 9 bases that match TRBD1. The length of the CDR3 is 17 residues. The germline V gene has CDR1 MDHEN and CDR2 SYDVKM. V shed 6 bases and J 1 base; nucleotides not matched to a gene: 12. The CDR3 reads CASSSGQGPLVNYGYTF. In DNA form, the CDR3 reads TGTGCCAGCAGCTCGGGACAGGGCCCTCTCGTTAACTATGGCTACACCTTC.

J is TRBJ1-1 and V is TRBV30, with TRBD1 identical over 9 bases. Germline CDR1 and CDR2: GTSNPN and SVGIG (reference sequence). V lost 0 bases, J lost 7 bases, and 3 bases stayed unmatched. The CDR3 runs 13 residues. CDR3 sequence (DNA): TGTGCCTGGAGTGTAGACAGGGGGGATGAAGCTTTCTTT. It specifies CAWSVDRGDEAFF.

This chain links TRBV12-5 with TRBJ2-1; 9 positions match TRBD1. This CDR3 is built from 18 residues. V shed 1 base and J 6 bases; nucleotides not matched to a gene: 13. The V gene's germline CDR1 is LGHNT and CDR2 FRNRAP. The CDR3 nucleotides read TGTGCTAGTGGTTTGGCCCCTTTAGGACAGGGGCAACTCAATGAGCAGTTCTTC. This codes for CASGLAPLGQGQLNEQFF. Supplemented by reference TRBV12-5 and TRBJ2-1, the full variable domain reads DARVTQTPRHKVTEMGQEVTMRCQPILGHNTVFWYRQTMMQGLELLAYFRNRAPLDDSGMPKDRFSAEMPDATLATLKIQPSEPRDSAVYFCASGLAPLGQGQLNEQFFGPGTRLTVL.